This entry features one TCR beta chain sequence. In the original workflow: Nucleated cell number was recorded as an estimate derived from reference gene primer amplification. Here immunoSEQ multiplex PCR was the method, and the copy in TCRdb shows in-frame clones only, minus some. V and J calls and clone size are copied from that table; D and trimming were computed from the DNA. In the table there are roughly 150,000 clones, under 85% of which are singletons. V lost 0 bases and J lost 0, with 14 bases in between. Germline lookup yields CDR1 SGHNT and CDR2 YENEEA. The CDR3 extends over 17 amino acids. These data are taken from a study of blood T cell repertoires in COVID-19. Looking at the study overall: The samples span acute and convalescent COVID-19 from the United States, Italy and Spain. In each case, the material was cDNA or gDNA derived from T cells, B-cell-depleted T cells, or PBMCs.

The chain uses TRBV11-3 and TRBJ1-1; D is ambiguous. The material sequenced was peripheral blood. This TCR derives from a man aged 45 to 65 with active or convalescent COVID-19. Here the CDR3 DNA reads TGTGCCAGCAGCTTAGACCCCCGGGAGTGGGTGAACACTGAAGCTTTCTTT. The encoded protein is CASSLDPREWVNTEAFF. The variable domain in full, with the rest retrieved from reference TRBV11-3 and TRBJ1-1, is EAGVVQSPRYKIIEKKQPVAFWCNPISGHNTLYWYLQNLGQGPELLIRYENEEAVDDSQLPKDRFSAERLKGVDSTLKIQPAELGDSAVYLCASSLDPREWVNTEAFFGQGTRLTVV.